This T cell receptor (beta chain) was recorded in a study of blood T cell repertoires in COVID-19. Across the study: Material from acute and convalescent COVID-19 was sourced from the United States, Italy and Spain. Sources were T cells, B-cell-depleted T cells, or PBMCs; the material itself was cDNA or gDNA.

The germline V gene encodes CDR1 SGHTA and CDR2 FQGNSA. The CDR3 covers 17 residues. Trimming shortened V by 0 bases and J by 2 bases, and 17 bases separated the two germline ends. Authors' data handling: Reference gene primer amplification in the assay estimated nucleated cell counts. Produced via immunoSEQ multiplex PCR; TCRdb's table is partial and in-frame only. V, J and clone size are taken as reported in that table, and D and trimming were inferred from the DNA itself. The data contain approximately 230,000 clones, almost 90% of them seen just once; the ten biggest clones take up 1.3% to 1.5%. The clonotype originates from a man older than 75 with acute or convalescent COVID-19. Sequencing was carried out using peripheral blood. The genes are TRBV7-2 and TRBJ2-7; D perhaps matches TRBD2 (6 bases). The CDR3 region has the DNA TGTGCCAGCAGCTTAGCGGGAGGACGAGGTAGCCCCTACGAGCAGTACTTC. It yields the protein CASSLAGGRGSPYEQYF.